This passage covers 10 T cell receptor beta chains from one sample sequenced in a study of B cell selection in AIRE deficiency. The sorted conventional CD4 T cells were gated as CD4+CD127+. TCRdb's table, derived via immunoSEQ multiplex PCR, lists solely in-frame clones and lacks some. The data contain 20,000 to 25,000 clones, around 97% of them seen just once; the ten biggest clones take up under 0.2%. Sequencing input: conventional CD4+ T cells sorted from PBMCs. The receptors were gathered from a human donor with AIRE deficiency.

The table lists this clone with a count of one. This chain joins TRBV28 and TRBJ1-6; D unresolved. CDR1 MDHEN and CDR2 SYDVKM come from the germline V gene. This CDR3 is built from 15 residues. V dropped 4 bases and J dropped 9 bases, with 16 bases sitting between them. The CDR3 DNA sequence: TGTGCCAGCAGTTCAACTTCCCTACAACGTTCACCCCTCCACTTT. Residues: CASSSTSLQRSPLHF.

The chain combines TRBV11-3 with TRBJ1-3, with D possibly matching TRBD1 (5 bases). V lost 3 bases to trimming and J lost 4 bases, with 19 bases between them. Per the germline V gene, CDR1 is SGHNT and CDR2 is YENEEA. CDR3 size: 17 residues. The CDR3 DNA sequence: TGTGCCAGCAGCTTGGACTATTTAGGGGTTGGAGGAAACACCATATATTTT. Its protein is CASSLDYLGVGGNTIYF.

This chain's CDR3 is CASSQGDRKNEKLFF. CDR3 nucleotides: TGTGCCAGCAGCCAAGGGGACAGGAAGAATGAAAAACTGTTTTTT. This chain links TRBV4-2 with TRBJ1-4, with 8 bases fitting TRBD1. Losses at the gene ends were 1 base for V and 5 bases for J; bases not matched to a gene: 3. The CDR3 covers 15 residues. Germline CDR1 and CDR2: LGHNA and YNFKEQ.

The chain carries TRBV28 and TRBJ1-4; no definite D call. The CDR3 is 19 residues long. Trimming took 0 bases from V and 0 from J, leaving 17 bases between them. Germline lookup yields CDR1 MDHEN and CDR2 SYDVKM. This CDR3 reads CASSLWKLGRAATNEKLFF. Here the CDR3 DNA reads TGTGCCAGCAGTTTATGGAAGTTGGGGAGGGCTGCAACTAATGAAAAACTGTTTTTT.

The rearrangement uses TRBV7-9 and TRBJ2-1; D is unresolved. The germline CDR1 and CDR2 sequences are SEHNR and FQNEAQ (reference sequence). This CDR3 is built from 14 residues. Trimming stripped 2 bases from V and 7 bases from J, with 12 bases between. CDR3 amino acids: CASSLMASLNEQFF. In nucleotides, the CDR3 is TGTGCCAGCAGCTTAATGGCGAGCTTGAATGAGCAGTTCTTC.

The V call is TRBV27, the J call TRBJ1-1; possibly TRBD1 for D (6 bases). Germline V gives CDR1 MNHEY, CDR2 SMNVEV (reference sequence). The CDR3 has 15 amino acids. Trimming shortened V by 0 bases and J by 0 bases, and 8 bases separated the two germline ends. The CDR3 loop reads CASSLSNRVNTEAFF. The CDR3 DNA is TGTGCCAGCAGTTTATCGAACAGGGTGAACACTGAAGCTTTCTTT.

The rearrangement links TRBV4-1 to TRBJ2-7, with D maybe TRBD1 (5 bases). The CDR3 runs to 17 residues. Germline CDR1 reads MGHRA; CDR2 reads YSYEKL. The V and J ends lost 2 bases and 0 bases respectively, with 17 bases between them. CDR3 coding DNA: TGCGCCAGCAGCCAACCAACCAGGGCTGCGAGCTCCTACGAGCAGTACTTC. It codes for CASSQPTRAASSYEQYF.

The rearrangement uses TRBV28 and TRBJ2-3; 8 bases fit TRBD2. This CDR3 comprises 16 residues. The V gene's germline CDR1 is MDHEN and CDR2 SYDVKM. Trimming cost V 2 bases and J 7 bases; bases outside gene matches: 11. The CDR3 coding sequence is TGTGCCAGCAGTTTAGTGGCGGGGGGCTTTGGATATACGCAGTATTTT. It specifies CASSLVAGGFGYTQYF.

This rearrangement joins TRBV11-2 to TRBJ2-4; maybe TRBD1 (6 bases). V was shortened by 2 bases and J by 0 bases, with 14 bases between the two germline ends. Germline CDR1 SGHAT, CDR2 FQNNGV. This CDR3 region has 17 residues. This CDR3 is CASSLLIGQLAKNIQYF. In DNA form, the CDR3 reads TGTGCCAGCAGCTTACTTATAGGACAGCTAGCCAAAAACATTCAGTACTTC.

This chain connects TRBV19 to TRBJ1-2; 8 positions match TRBD1. This CDR3 contains 14 residues. The V segment lost 5 bases and the J segment 4 bases; nucleotides outside the gene matches: 6. Germline V gene sequence: CDR1 LNHDA, CDR2 SQIVND (reference sequence). This CDR3 is CASSPDRGSYGYTF. The CDR3 DNA follows: TGTGCCAGTAGTCCAGACAGGGGAAGCTATGGCTACACCTTC.